These 19 T cell receptor beta chains share one sample of origin, sequenced in a study of CD8+ T cells in alopecia areata. cDNA prepared by RNA extraction and subsequent reverse transcription served as the template for sequencing. Libraries were prepared by immunoSEQ multiplex PCR; TCRdb keeps only in-frame clonotypes and omits some of them. The table records 200,000 to 250,000 clones, approximately 52% of them present only once. The specimen comprised CD4+ T cells sorted from blood, sampled at week 0. The receptors stem from a human donor with alopecia areata.

The V and J genes are TRBV29-1 and TRBJ1-1; D not certain. V was cut by 3 bases and J by 2 bases, with 4 bases left in between. This CDR3 spans 11 amino acids. Germline V lookup: CDR1 SQVTM, CDR2 ANQGSEA. DNA for the CDR3: TGCAGCGTTGACGGAAACACTGAAGCTTTCTTT. Residues: CSVDGNTEAFF.

The chain uses TRBV6-5 and TRBJ1-1, with TRBD1 as a possible D gene (6 bases). Per germline, CDR1 MNHEY and CDR2 SVGAGI. V gave up 0 bases and J gave up 7 bases, with 9 bases separating them. This CDR3 is built from 13 residues. CDR3 sequence: CASSYSRGSEAFF. The DNA for the CDR3 is TGTGCCAGCAGTTACTCGAGGGGGAGTGAAGCTTTCTTT.

The chain combines TRBV6-5 with TRBJ1-1; D gene unclear. This CDR3 contains 12 residues. V was pared by 4 bases and J by 0 bases, with 3 bases between. Germline loops: CDR1 MNHEY, CDR2 SVGAGI. Written as DNA, the CDR3 is TGTGCCAGCAGTTCTGTGAACACTGAAGCTTTCTTT. Translated: CASSSVNTEAFF.

The rearrangement joins TRBV10-3 to TRBJ2-3; 9 bases agree with TRBD2. V lost 4 bases, J lost 0 bases, and 2 bases stayed unmatched. Germline CDR1 reads ENHRY; CDR2 reads SYGVKD. The CDR3 covers 15 residues. DNA for the CDR3: TGTGCCATCAGTGCTAGCGGGGCGAGCACAGATACGCAGTATTTT. It codes for CAISASGASTDTQYF.

V gene TRBV7-9 combines with J gene TRBJ2-7, with D hard to call. The CDR3 totals 12 residues. Germline CDR1 is SEHNR and CDR2 is FQNEAQ (reference sequence). V shed 2 bases and J shed 5 bases, with 7 bases lying between them. CDR3 protein: CASSLTFHEQYF. Here the CDR3 DNA reads TGTGCCAGCAGCTTAACCTTCCACGAGCAGTACTTC.

This clone was counted only a few times. The V and J genes are TRBV5-1 and TRBJ2-3; TRBD2 aligns across 9 bases. This CDR3 is 16 amino acids long. V lost 4 bases and J lost 1; bases outside the gene matches: 7. Germline values: CDR1 SGHRS, CDR2 YFSETQ. The CDR3 sequence: CASSLDSGRRTDTQYF. In DNA form, the CDR3 reads TGCGCCAGCAGCCTCGATAGCGGGAGACGCACAGATACGCAGTATTTT.

There are a few counts of this clone. The J gene is TRBJ1-5, the V gene TRBV14; 7 nucleotides match TRBD1. The CDR3 contains 16 residues. Germline CDR1 and CDR2: SGHDN and FVKESK. The V and J ends lost 0 bases and 4 bases, in that order; junction bases with no gene match: 6. CDR3 amino acids: CASSQDVQGENQPQHF. The CDR3 bases are TGTGCCAGCAGCCAAGATGTTCAGGGGGAGAATCAGCCCCAGCATTTT.

This clone was found a few times. V is TRBV7-9 and J is TRBJ2-1; 10 bases match TRBD2. The J segment lost 3 bases and the V segment lost 5 bases, leaving 7 bases of the junction unmatched. The CDR3 is 16 residues long. Germline values: CDR1 SEHNR, CDR2 FQNEAQ (reference sequence). Here the CDR3 reads CASSKIRLAGYNEQFF. In nucleotides, the CDR3 is TGTGCCAGCAGCAAAATTAGACTAGCGGGCTACAATGAGCAGTTCTTC.

The CDR3 DNA reads TGCAGCGCCGAACTGCGGGGGGCGAAAAATGAGCAGTTCTTC. Translating it yields CSAELRGAKNEQFF. This chain joins TRBV29-1 and TRBJ2-1, with 8 bases matching TRBD2. Germline V gene lookup returns CDR1 SQVTM and CDR2 ANQGSEA. Trimming at V came to 7 bases and at J to 7 bases, leaving 12 bases not matched to a gene. This CDR3 spans 14 amino acids.

This chain connects TRBV27 to TRBJ2-4, with D unresolved. This CDR3 region has 13 residues. Trimming removed 0 bases at V and 12 bases at J, with 12 bases between. CDR1 and CDR2 from the germline V gene are MNHEY and SMNVEV (reference sequence). The CDR3 nucleotides read TGTGCCAGCAGTTTATCGTTCTCGCCACATCAGTACTTC. Translation: CASSLSFSPHQYF.

The rearrangement joins TRBV15 to TRBJ2-5, with a tentative D call TRBD2 (6 bases). From germline, CDR1 is LNHNV and CDR2 YYDKDF (reference sequence). The CDR3 totals 16 residues. With 1 base removed from V and 2 bases from J, the gap between germline ends came to 14 bases. DNA for the CDR3: TGTGCCACCAGCAGAGTTCGAGTAGCGGTACAAGAGACCCAGTACTTC. It codes for CATSRVRVAVQETQYF.

V and J are TRBV7-9 and TRBJ1-1; D remains ambiguous. Germline V gives CDR1 SEHNR, CDR2 FQNEAQ (reference sequence). Trimming left V 1 base short and J 4 bases short, with 13 bases between. The CDR3 is 15 residues long. CDR3 sequence (DNA): TGTGCCAGCAGCTTAGTAGTGGGGAGGGCCACTGAAGCTTTCTTT. It specifies CASSLVVGRATEAFF.

V and J are TRBV9 and TRBJ2-5; no clear D gene. The CDR3 runs 10 residues. Germline V gives CDR1 SGDLS, CDR2 YYNGEE. The germline V and J ends were trimmed by 9 bases and 4 bases, with 7 bases remaining between them. Written as DNA, the CDR3 is TGTGCCACCCCTCGAGAGACCCAGTACTTC. Protein: CATPRETQYF.

This chain uses TRBV29-1 with TRBJ2-5, with TRBD1 identical over 7 bases. Germline V lookup: CDR1 SQVTM, CDR2 ANQGSEA. V lost 4 bases, J lost 4 bases, and 3 bases stayed unmatched. The CDR3 has 12 amino acids. CDR3 DNA sequence: TGCAGCGTTGTAAGGGGGCCAGAGACCCAGTACTTC. The encoded protein is CSVVRGPETQYF.

The chain joins TRBV18 to TRBJ2-5; no definite D call. Trimming left V 0 bases short and J 5 bases short, with 4 bases between. The germline V gene has CDR1 KGHSH and CDR2 LQKENI. This CDR3 is 12 amino acids long. The CDR3 loop reads CASSPPMETQYF. The CDR3 DNA reads TGTGCCAGCTCACCACCGATGGAGACCCAGTACTTC. Combining the CDR3 with reference TRBV18 and TRBJ2-5 gives the whole variable domain NAGVMQNPRHLVRRRGQEARLRCSPMKGHSHVYWYRQLPEEGLKFMVYLQKENIIDESGMPKERFSAEFPKEGPSILRIQQVVRGDSAAYFCASSPPMETQYFGPGTRLLVL.

This clone was observed many times. Other DNA sequences in this specimen translate into the identical CDR3. The chain employs TRBV14 and TRBJ2-1; D perhaps matches TRBD2 (5 bases). The ends were cut back, 0 bases at V and 15 bases at J, with 15 bases in the middle. CDR3 length equals 13 residues. The germline CDR1 and CDR2 sequences are SGHDN and FVKESK. The CDR3 nucleotides read TGTGCCAGCAGCCAAGATCTAAGGACTCCCCCGTTCTTC. It encodes CASSQDLRTPPFF. The whole variable domain, filled in from reference TRBV14 and TRBJ2-1, reads EAGVTQFPSHSVIEKGQTVTLRCDPISGHDNLYWYRRVMGKEIKFLLHFVKESKQDESGMPNNRFLAERTGGTYSTLKVQPAELEDSGVYFCASSQDLRTPPFFGPGTRLTVL.

V usage is TRBV5-6 and J usage is TRBJ2-5; D not certain. Germline CDR1 SGHDT, CDR2 YYEEEE. The CDR3 length is 13 residues. Between the trimmed V and J ends, which lost 4 bases and 5 bases, there was a span of 12 bases. The CDR3: CASSRPPRETQYF. The CDR3 bases are TGTGCCAGCAGCCGACCCCCAAGGGAGACCCAGTACTTC.

This rearrangement joins TRBV9 to TRBJ2-5, with D possibly TRBD1 on 5 matching bases. This CDR3 contains 13 residues. The V and J ends lost 0 bases and 9 bases respectively, with 12 bases between them. Germline V lookup: CDR1 SGDLS, CDR2 YYNGEE. This CDR3 reads CASSVEASRAQYF. CDR3 coding DNA: TGTGCCAGCAGCGTAGAGGCCTCCAGGGCCCAGTACTTC.

The chain couples TRBV29-1 to TRBJ2-4; 8 nucleotides match TRBD2. This CDR3 has 13 residues. Germline V CDR1 and CDR2: SQVTM, ANQGSEA. The J segment lost 5 bases and the V segment lost 3 bases, leaving 3 bases of the junction unmatched. CDR3 sequence: CSVDRGGENIQYF. CDR3 bases: TGCAGCGTTGACCGGGGGGGCGAAAACATTCAGTACTTC.